The 9 T cell receptor beta chains below come from one sample, sequenced in a study of OX40 agonist ivuxolimab in advanced cancers. Profiling relied on immunoSEQ multiplex PCR, and the TCRdb table lists in-frame clones only, not all of them. The table records under 20,000 clones, approximately 83% of them present only once. Sequencing was performed on CD4+ or CD8+ T cells sorted from blood, taken in a trial of the OX40 agonist ivuxolimab. The source of these receptors is an adult with an advanced solid tumor such as melanoma, head and neck, liver or kidney cancer.

This chain links TRBV5-6 with TRBJ2-7; D remains unclear. The CDR3 totals 12 residues. Deletions cut 4 bases from V and 3 bases from J, with 8 bases between. Per germline, CDR1 SGHDT and CDR2 YYEEEE. The CDR3 region has the DNA TGTGCCAGCAGCCCCGAGTACTACGAGCAGTACTTC. This sequence encodes CASSPEYYEQYF.

The chain links TRBV30 to TRBJ2-2; 11 bases match TRBD2. The germline CDR1 and CDR2 sequences are GTSNPN and SVGIG (reference sequence). The CDR3 covers 16 residues. Trimming took 4 bases from V and 2 from J; bases not matched to a gene: 6. In DNA form, the CDR3 reads TGTGCCTGGACCGGACTAGCGGGCCTTAACACCGGGGAGCTGTTTTTT. Protein sequence: CAWTGLAGLNTGELFF. Filled out from reference TRBV30 and TRBJ2-2, the complete variable domain reads SQTIHQWPATLVQPVGSPLSLECTVEGTSNPNLYWYRQAAGRGLQLLFYSVGIGQISSEVPQNLSASRPQDRQFILSSKKLLLSDSGFYLCAWTGLAGLNTGELFFGEGSRLTVL.

CDR3 DNA: TGTGCCAGTGGGGCTAGCGGGTACAATGAGCAGTTCTTC. Encoded protein: CASGASGYNEQFF. The chain has TRBV19 and TRBJ2-1; TRBD2 matches at 8 bases. The length of the CDR3 is 13 residues. Losses at the gene ends were 8 bases for V and 4 bases for J; bases not matched to a gene: 4. From germline, CDR1 is LNHDA and CDR2 SQIVND (reference sequence).

This chain links TRBV10-1 with TRBJ2-1, with TRBD2 matching 12 bases. The V and J ends lost 5 bases and 9 bases, in that order; junction bases with no gene match: 2. The CDR3 has 13 residues. Germline values: CDR1 WNHNN, CDR2 SYGVQD (reference sequence). CDR3 DNA: TGCGCCAGCAGTCTAGCGGGAGGGGCTGAGCAGTTCTTC. It encodes CASSLAGGAEQFF.

The chain is built from TRBV7-9 and TRBJ2-5; weak D call: TRBD2 (6 bases). The V gene's germline CDR1 is SEHNR and CDR2 FQNEAQ (reference sequence). V lost 3 bases, J lost 0 bases, and 14 bases lay in between. The CDR3 covers 16 residues. CDR3 sequence reads: CASSFGGIDDQETQYF. CDR3 nucleotides: TGTGCCAGCAGCTTTGGAGGGATCGATGACCAAGAGACCCAGTACTTC.

The J gene is TRBJ1-6, the V gene TRBV28; maybe TRBD1 (6 bases). Germline CDR1 is MDHEN and CDR2 is SYDVKM. The germline V and J ends were trimmed by 5 bases and 7 bases, with 21 bases remaining between them. CDR3 length: 17 residues. The CDR3 DNA reads TGTGCCAGCAGTCCGACGCAGGGGAGGGATTGGAATTCACCCCTCCACTTT. Encoded protein: CASSPTQGRDWNSPLHF.

The chain employs TRBV28 and TRBJ2-3, with a tentative D call TRBD2 (6 bases). The V gene's germline CDR1 is MDHEN and CDR2 SYDVKM. The CDR3 spans 13 residues. V lost 8 bases and J lost 10, with 19 bases in between. CDR3 sequence: CASHDTGLSAQYF. The DNA for the CDR3 is TGTGCCAGCCACGATACGGGACTTTCGGCGCAGTATTTT.

The chain combines TRBV6-4 with TRBJ2-3, with 7 nucleotides matching TRBD2. This CDR3 contains 17 residues. Trimming cost V 0 bases and J 7 bases; bases outside gene matches: 13. Germline CDR1 is MRHNA and CDR2 is SNTAGT. Here the CDR3 reads CASSDSGGGSLSNTQYF. The CDR3 DNA is TGTGCCAGCAGTGACTCAGGTGGCGGGAGCCTTTCAAATACGCAGTATTTT.

This rearrangement joins TRBV5-4 to TRBJ2-5, with 7 bases matching TRBD2. V was clipped by 4 bases and J by 3 bases; unmatched bases: 9. Germline V CDR1 and CDR2: SGHNT, YYREEE (reference sequence). CDR3 length equals 15 residues. In nucleotides, the CDR3 is TGTGCCAGCAGCACCACCTGGACTAGTAAAGAGACCCAGTACTTC. Encoded protein: CASSTTWTSKETQYF.